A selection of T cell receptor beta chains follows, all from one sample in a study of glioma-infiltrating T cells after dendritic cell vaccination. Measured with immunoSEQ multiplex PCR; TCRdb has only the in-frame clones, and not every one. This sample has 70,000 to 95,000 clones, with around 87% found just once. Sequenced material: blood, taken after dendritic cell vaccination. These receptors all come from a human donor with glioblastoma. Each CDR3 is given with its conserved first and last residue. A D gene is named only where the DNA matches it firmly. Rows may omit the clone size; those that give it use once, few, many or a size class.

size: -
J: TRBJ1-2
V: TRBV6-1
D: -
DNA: TGTGCCAGCAGTGAAGCGAGGGCCGCCTTCTATGGCTACACCTTC
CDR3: CASSEARAAFYGYTF

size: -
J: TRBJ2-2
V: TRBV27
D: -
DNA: TGTGCCAGCAGTTTGGGGGGTAGTGCCGGGGAGCTGTTTTTT
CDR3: CASSLGGSAGELFF

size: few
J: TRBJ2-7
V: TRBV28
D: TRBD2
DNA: TGTGCCACCGGGGGGGCCTACGAGCAGTACTTC
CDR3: CATGGAYEQYF

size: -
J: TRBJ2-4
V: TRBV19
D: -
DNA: TGTGCCAGTAGTATAGGGAAGGGACATCTAGTCGACATTCAGTACTTC
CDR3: CASSIGKGHLVDIQYF

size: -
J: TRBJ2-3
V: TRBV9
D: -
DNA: TGTGCCAGCAGCCTCGGGGATACGCAGTATTTT
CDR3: CASSLGDTQYF

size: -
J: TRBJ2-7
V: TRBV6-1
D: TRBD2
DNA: TGTGCCAGCAGGACTGAAGCGGGATTCTACGAGCAGTACTTC
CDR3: CASRTEAGFYEQYF

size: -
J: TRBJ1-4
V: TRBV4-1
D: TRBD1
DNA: TGCGCCAGCAGCCAAGAAGGGCGCAGGACAGGGGAAAAACTGTTTTTT
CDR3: CASSQEGRRTGEKLFF

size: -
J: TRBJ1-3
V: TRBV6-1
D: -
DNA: TGTGCCAGCAGGGCTACAGTATCTGGAAACACCATATATTTT
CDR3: CASRATVSGNTIYF

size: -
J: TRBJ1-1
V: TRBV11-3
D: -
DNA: TGTGCCAGCAGCTTGGTTCGAGAGAACACTGAAGCTTTCTTT
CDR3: CASSLVRENTEAFF

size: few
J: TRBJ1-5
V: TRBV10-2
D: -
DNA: TGCGCCAGCAGTGGGTGGGGGGATAGCAATCAGCCCCAGCATTTT
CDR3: CASSGWGDSNQPQHF

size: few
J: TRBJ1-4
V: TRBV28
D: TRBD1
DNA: TGTGCCAGCAGACAACAGGGGGCGGCTAATGAAAAACTGTTTTTT
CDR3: CASRQQGAANEKLFF

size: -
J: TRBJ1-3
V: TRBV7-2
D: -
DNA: TGTGCCAGCAGCCCGAATGCGGCATGGGGAGGGAACACCATATATTTT
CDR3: CASSPNAAWGGNTIYF

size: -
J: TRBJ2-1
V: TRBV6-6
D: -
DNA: TGTGCCAGCTCGACCGGCCGAGGTGAGCAGTTCTTC
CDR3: CASSTGRGEQFF

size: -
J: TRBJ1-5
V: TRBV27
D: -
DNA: TGTGCCAGCAGCCAGATCAGGGCAGAGCAGCCCCAGCATTTT
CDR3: CASSQIRAEQPQHF

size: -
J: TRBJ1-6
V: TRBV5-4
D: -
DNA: TGTGCCAGCAGGCAAGACGGGGATTCACCCCTCCACTTT
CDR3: CASRQDGDSPLHF

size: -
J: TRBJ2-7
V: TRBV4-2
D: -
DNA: TGTGCCAGCAGCCACGGGGTCGAGCAGTACTTC
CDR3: CASSHGVEQYF

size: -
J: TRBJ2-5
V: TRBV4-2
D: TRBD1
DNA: TGTGCCAGCAGCCAGGGCCCGGACAGGGGCGGGGAGACCCAGTACTTC
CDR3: CASSQGPDRGGETQYF

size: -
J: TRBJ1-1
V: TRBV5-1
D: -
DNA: TGCGCCAGCAGCTTGGGTTATCTGGGGGGGCTTACTGAAGCTTTCTTT
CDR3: CASSLGYLGGLTEAFF

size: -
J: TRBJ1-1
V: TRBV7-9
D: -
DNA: TGTGCCAGCACGGGGACTGAAGCTTTCTTT
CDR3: CASTGTEAFF

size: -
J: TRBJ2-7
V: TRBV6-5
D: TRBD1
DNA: TGTGCCAGCAGTTACCAATTCGGGACAGGTTCCTACGAGCAGTACTTC
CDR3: CASSYQFGTGSYEQYF

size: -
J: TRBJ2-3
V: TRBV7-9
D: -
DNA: TGTGCCAGCAGCTTAGCGGGGGGAGATACGCAGTATTTT
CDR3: CASSLAGGDTQYF

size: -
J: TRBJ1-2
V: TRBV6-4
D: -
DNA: TGTGCCACCCAGGACAGCTATGGCTACACCTTC
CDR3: CATQDSYGYTF

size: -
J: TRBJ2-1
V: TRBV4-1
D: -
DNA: TGCGCCAGCAGCCAAGATGCCTCAGGGGTGTGGGACAATGAGCAGTTCTTC
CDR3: CASSQDASGVWDNEQFF

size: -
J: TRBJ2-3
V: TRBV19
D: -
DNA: TGTGCCAGTAGTCCTGGGACTGGGGCGCAGTATTTT
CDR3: CASSPGTGAQYF

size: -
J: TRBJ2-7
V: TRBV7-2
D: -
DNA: TGTGCCAGCAGCTCGGGACAGCCGGGGGCCCTCGAGCAGTACTTC
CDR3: CASSSGQPGALEQYF

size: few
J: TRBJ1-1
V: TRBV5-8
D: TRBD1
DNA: TGTGCCAGCAGCTTGGGAGGGACAGCCCCTGAAGCTTTCTTT
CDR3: CASSLGGTAPEAFF

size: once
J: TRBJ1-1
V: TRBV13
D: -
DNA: TGTGCCAGCAGCTTCCCTCATGGCGGGATGAACACTGAAGCTTTCTTT
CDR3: CASSFPHGGMNTEAFF

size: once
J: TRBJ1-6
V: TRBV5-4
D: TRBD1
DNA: TGTGCCAGCAGCTTGGCCGGGACAGATTGGGGCTCACCCCTCCACTTT
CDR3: CASSLAGTDWGSPLHF

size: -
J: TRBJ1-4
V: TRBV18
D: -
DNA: TGTGCCAGCCTCCGGCCTGGTGTCGGGACAACTAATGAAAAACTGTTTTTT
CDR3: CASLRPGVGTTNEKLFF

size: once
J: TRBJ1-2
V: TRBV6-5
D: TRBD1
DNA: TGTGCCAGCAGTTACTCGGGACAGGTCTATGGCTACACCTTC
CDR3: CASSYSGQVYGYTF

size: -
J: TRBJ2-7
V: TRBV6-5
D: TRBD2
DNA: TGTGCCAGCAGATTCGGACTAGCGGGTAGCTACGAGCAGTACTTC
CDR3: CASRFGLAGSYEQYF

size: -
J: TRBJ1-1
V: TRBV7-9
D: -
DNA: TGTGCCAGCAGCAAAGTATCAGAGGATACTTTCTTT
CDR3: CASSKVSEDTFF

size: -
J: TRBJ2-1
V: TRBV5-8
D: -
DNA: TGTGCCAGCAGCTTGATCGGTAACTACAATGAGCAGTTCTTC
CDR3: CASSLIGNYNEQFF

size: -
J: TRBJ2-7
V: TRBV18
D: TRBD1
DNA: TGTGCCAGCTCACCAAACACAGGGGGCGGAGGCGAGCAGTACTTC
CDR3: CASSPNTGGGGEQYF

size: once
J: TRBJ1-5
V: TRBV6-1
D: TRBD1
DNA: TGTGCCAGCACCGAAGACACAGGGGACCGACCCCAGCATTTT
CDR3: CASTEDTGDRPQHF

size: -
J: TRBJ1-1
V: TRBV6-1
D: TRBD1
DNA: TGTGCCAGCAGACAGGGGACCCCGAACACTGAAGCTTTCTTT
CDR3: CASRQGTPNTEAFF

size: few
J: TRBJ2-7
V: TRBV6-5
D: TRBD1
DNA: TGTGCCAGCAGGGGAAGGACAGGGAACTACGAGCAGTACTTC
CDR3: CASRGRTGNYEQYF

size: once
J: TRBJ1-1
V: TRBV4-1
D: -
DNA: TGCGCCAGCAGCCACAGGGAGGGGTCTGAAGCTTTCTTT
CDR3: CASSHREGSEAFF

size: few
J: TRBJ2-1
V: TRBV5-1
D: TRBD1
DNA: TGCGCCAGCAGCTTGACGGACAGGGAGAACAATGAGCAGTTCTTC
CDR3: CASSLTDRENNEQFF

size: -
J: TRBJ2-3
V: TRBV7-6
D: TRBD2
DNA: TGTGCCAGCAGCTTAGGCGGGGGGCGGGGTACGCAGTATTTT
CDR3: CASSLGGGRGTQYF

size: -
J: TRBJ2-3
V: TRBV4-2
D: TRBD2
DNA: TGTGCCAGCAGCCTCACGATGGGGGGGACAGATACGCAGTATTTT
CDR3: CASSLTMGGTDTQYF

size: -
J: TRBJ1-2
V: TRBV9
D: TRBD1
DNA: TGTGCCAGCAGCGATACAGGGGGTGGCTATGGCTACACCTTC
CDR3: CASSDTGGGYGYTF

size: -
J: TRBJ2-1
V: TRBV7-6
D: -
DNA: TGTGCCAGCACCGGCGGCGGGGTCCACGAGCAGTTCTTC
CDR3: CASTGGGVHEQFF

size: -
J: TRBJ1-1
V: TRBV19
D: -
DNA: TGTGCCAGTATTTCACAGGGAAGCACTGAAGCTTTCTTT
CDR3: CASISQGSTEAFF

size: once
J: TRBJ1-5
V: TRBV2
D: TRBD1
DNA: TGTGCCAGCAGTGAAGCGGGACAGCCTCCGAATCAGCCCCAGCATTTT
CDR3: CASSEAGQPPNQPQHF

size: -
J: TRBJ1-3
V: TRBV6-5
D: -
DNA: TGTGCCAGCAGCACCTCGGGATACTCTGGAAACACCATATATTTT
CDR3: CASSTSGYSGNTIYF

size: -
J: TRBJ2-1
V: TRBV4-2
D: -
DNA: TGTGCCAGCAGCCAAGGGTACAGGGACAATGAGCAGTTCTTC
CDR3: CASSQGYRDNEQFF

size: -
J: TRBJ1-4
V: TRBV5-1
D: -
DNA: TGCGCCAGCAGAGGACGACAGGCGAGGAATGAAAAACTGTTTTTT
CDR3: CASRGRQARNEKLFF

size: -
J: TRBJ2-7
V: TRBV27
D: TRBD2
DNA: TGTGCCAGCAGAGGACTAGTCGGCGAGCAGTACTTC
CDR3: CASRGLVGEQYF

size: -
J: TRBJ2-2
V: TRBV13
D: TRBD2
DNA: TGTGCCAGCAGCCAACGACTAGCGGTTGGGAAGGGGACCGGGGAGCTGTTTTTT
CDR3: CASSQRLAVGKGTGELFF

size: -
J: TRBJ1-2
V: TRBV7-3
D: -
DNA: TGTGCCAGCAGCTTTGACAGAAACTATGGCTACACCTTC
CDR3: CASSFDRNYGYTF